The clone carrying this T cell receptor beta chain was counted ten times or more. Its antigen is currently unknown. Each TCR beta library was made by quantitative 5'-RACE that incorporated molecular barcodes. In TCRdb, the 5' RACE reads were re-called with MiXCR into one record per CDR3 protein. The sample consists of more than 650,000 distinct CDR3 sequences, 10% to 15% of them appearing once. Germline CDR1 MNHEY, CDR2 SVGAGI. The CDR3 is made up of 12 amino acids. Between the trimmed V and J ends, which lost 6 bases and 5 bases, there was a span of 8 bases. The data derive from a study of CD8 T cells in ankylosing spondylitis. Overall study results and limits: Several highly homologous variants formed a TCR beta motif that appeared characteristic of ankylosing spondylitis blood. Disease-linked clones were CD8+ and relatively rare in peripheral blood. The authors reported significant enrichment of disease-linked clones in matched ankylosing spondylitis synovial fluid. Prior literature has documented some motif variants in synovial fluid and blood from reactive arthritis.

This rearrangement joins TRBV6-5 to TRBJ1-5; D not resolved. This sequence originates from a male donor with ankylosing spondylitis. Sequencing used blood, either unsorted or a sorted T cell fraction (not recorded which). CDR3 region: CASRPSDQPQHF. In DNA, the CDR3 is TGTGCCAGCAGACCCAGCGATCAGCCCCAGCATTTT.